These 24 T cell receptor beta chains share one sample of origin, sequenced in a study of blood T cell repertoires in COVID-19. Produced via immunoSEQ multiplex PCR; TCRdb's table is partial and in-frame only. Counted here are about 270,000 clones, approximately 86% occurring once; the ten biggest clones make up over 2%. Sequenced input: PBMCs or T cells enriched from blood (not recorded which). The receptors were gathered from a woman under 30 who had recovered from COVID-19.

This chain uses TRBV25-1 with TRBJ2-3; 12 nucleotides agree with TRBD2. V dropped 3 bases and J dropped 6; count of bases not matched to a gene: 7. The CDR3 contains 16 residues. CDR1 and CDR2 (germline): MGHDK, SYGVNS. CDR3 in amino acids: CASSDGLAGLSDTQYF. As DNA, the CDR3 is TGTGCCAGCAGTGATGGACTAGCGGGACTATCCGATACGCAGTATTTT.

V and J are TRBV11-3 and TRBJ2-7; 10 bases are a match to TRBD2. The J segment lost 5 bases and the V segment lost 5 bases, leaving 6 bases of the junction unmatched. Germline-derived CDR1 and CDR2 are SGHNT and YENEEA. CDR3 size: 14 residues. The CDR3 protein is CASSDSGRGDEQYF. The CDR3 DNA follows: TGTGCCAGCAGCGACAGCGGGAGGGGGGACGAGCAGTACTTC.

A few counts support this clone. The chain links TRBV9 to TRBJ2-3, with 8 bases identical to TRBD2. Germline V gives CDR1 SGDLS, CDR2 YYNGEE. The length of the CDR3 is 16 residues. J lost 0 bases, V lost 1 base, and 4 bases had no gene match. The CDR3 loop is CASSVSGGRSTDTQYF. In nucleotides, the CDR3 is TGTGCCAGCAGCGTATCCGGCGGGAGGAGCACAGATACGCAGTATTTT.

The chain links TRBV7-6 to TRBJ1-4; no firm D call. The ends were cut back, 5 bases at V and 8 bases at J, with 21 bases in the middle. The CDR3 has 16 residues. The V gene's germline CDR1 is SGHVS and CDR2 FNYEAQ. The CDR3 DNA follows: TGTGCCAGCAGCCGATCCCCCGGGTCCCGAGGAGAAAAACTGTTTTTT. It yields the protein CASSRSPGSRGEKLFF.

The chain links TRBV5-1 to TRBJ2-3; 9 bases fit TRBD2. The CDR3 has 14 residues. With V trimmed by 6 bases and J by 4 bases, 6 bases remained unmatched. In germline, CDR1 is SGHRS, CDR2 YFSETQ. In DNA, the CDR3 is TGCGCCAGCACCCTAGCGGGGAGTCCAGATACGCAGTATTTT. Its protein is CASTLAGSPDTQYF.

V is TRBV4-1 and J is TRBJ2-3; 10 bases align to TRBD2. In germline, CDR1 is MGHRA, CDR2 YSYEKL. The CDR3 contains 16 residues. The V gene end was trimmed by 3 bases and the J gene end by 4 bases; junction bases not matched to a gene: 7. The CDR3 protein is CASSQTGTSAPDTQYF. The DNA of the CDR3 is TGCGCCAGCAGCCAGACCGGGACTAGCGCCCCAGATACGCAGTATTTT.

The chain has TRBV3-1 (or the pseudogene TRBV3-2) and TRBJ2-7; TRBD2 matches 7 bases. The trim removed 1 base at V and 6 bases at J, leaving 12 bases unmatched. CDR3 length: 16 residues. Per germline, CDR1 LGHDT and CDR2 YNNKEL (reference sequence). The DNA of the CDR3 is TGTGCCAGCAGCCAAGGAAGACTAGCTATAATCAGCGAGCAGTACTTC. It encodes CASSQGRLAIISEQYF.

This clone is a singleton in its sample. The chain links TRBV28 to TRBJ2-7; the match to TRBD2 covers 9 bases. V trimming: 5 bases; J trimming: 1 base; junction bases outside the gene matches: 6. The CDR3 length is 15 residues. From germline, CDR1 is MDHEN and CDR2 SYDVKM. The CDR3 reads CASSAQREVSYEQYF. The CDR3 region has the DNA TGTGCCAGCAGTGCTCAGCGGGAGGTTTCCTACGAGCAGTACTTC.

CDR3 coding DNA: TGTGCCAGCAGTTTAACTAGCACCCCTAGGGAGACCCAGTACTTC. Protein product: CASSLTSTPRETQYF. The V call is TRBV28, the J call TRBJ2-5, with a possible D match to TRBD2 (6 bases). This CDR3 spans 15 amino acids. Trimming took off 2 bases at V and 5 bases at J, with 15 bases between the two ends. The germline gives CDR1 MDHEN, CDR2 SYDVKM.

This clone was detected only once. The CDR3 sequence: CASKLSGTSTDTQYF. The CDR3 DNA reads TGTGCCAGCAAACTATCGGGGACTAGCACAGATACGCAGTATTTT. The V and J genes are TRBV6-5 and TRBJ2-3; tentatively, D is TRBD2 (6 bases). Trimming left V 7 bases short and J 0 bases short, with 14 bases between. The CDR3 totals 15 residues. Germline CDR1 reads MNHEY; CDR2 reads SVGAGI.

V usage is TRBV7-9 and J usage is TRBJ1-2; no clear D. The V end lost 0 bases, the J end lost 4 bases, and 9 bases lay between the germline ends. This CDR3 has 14 residues. Germline values: CDR1 SEHNR, CDR2 FQNEAQ (reference sequence). CDR3 DNA: TGTGCCAGCAGCTTAGCTAGCACCAGCTATGGCTACACCTTC. The encoded protein is CASSLASTSYGYTF.

To note about this clone: Other DNA sequences from this sample encode an identical CDR3 as well. The V gene is TRBV5-1, the J gene TRBJ2-1; the D gene is possibly TRBD1 (5 bases). V shed 2 bases and J shed 1 base, with 7 bases lying between them. This CDR3 contains 14 residues. CDR1 is SGHRS and CDR2 is YFSETQ in the germline V gene. The CDR3 region is CASSLSGSYNEQFF. The DNA for the CDR3 is TGCGCCAGCAGCTTATCAGGGTCCTACAATGAGCAGTTCTTC.

The CDR3 DNA is TGCAGCGTGACAGGGGATTCTGGAAACACCATATATTTT. Translation gives CSVTGDSGNTIYF. The V gene is TRBV29-1, the J gene TRBJ1-3; 8 bases agree with TRBD1. CDR3 size: 13 residues. Germline CDR1 and CDR2: SQVTM and ANQGSEA. The V and J ends lost 6 bases and 1 base, in that order; junction bases with no gene match: 2.

The rearrangement uses TRBV5-1 and TRBJ2-3; D is possibly TRBD1 (6 bases). Deletions cut 5 bases from V and 3 bases from J, with 13 bases between. The CDR3 covers 14 residues. Looked up from germline, CDR1 is SGHRS and CDR2 is YFSETQ. CDR3 region: CASSSTGMTDTQYF. The CDR3 bases are TGCGCCAGCAGTTCCACAGGGATGACAGATACGCAGTATTTT.

This clone occurred a few times. The chain carries TRBV4-3 and TRBJ1-2; D call uncertain. V dropped 1 base and J dropped 0 bases, with 9 bases sitting between them. This CDR3 has 15 amino acids. CDR1 and CDR2 from the germline V gene are LGHNA and YSLEER. The CDR3 sequence: CASSQVSSANYGYTF. The CDR3 nucleotides are TGCGCCAGCAGCCAAGTTAGCTCAGCTAACTATGGCTACACCTTC.

This chain uses TRBV5-1 with TRBJ2-3; D possibly corresponds to TRBD2 (6 bases). Germline CDR1 and CDR2: SGHRS and YFSETQ. V was clipped by 4 bases and J by 2 bases, with 14 bases between them. The CDR3 is 15 amino acids. The CDR3 nucleotides read TGCGCCAGCAGCCCATTACCGGGGGTCACAGATACGCAGTATTTT. It translates to CASSPLPGVTDTQYF.

This clone was found a few times. The J gene is TRBJ1-1, the V gene TRBV5-4; D might be TRBD1 (6 bases). Germline values: CDR1 SGHNT, CDR2 YYREEE (reference sequence). This CDR3 is built from 15 residues. V lost 3 bases and J 7 bases, leaving 19 bases between the germline ends. The CDR3 here is CASSYAGQLVNEAFF. In DNA, the CDR3 is TGTGCCAGCAGCTACGCCGGACAGCTGGTGAATGAAGCTTTCTTT.

About this clone: One junction end does not reproduce the germline sequence, and a read error may be involved. The chain uses TRBV7-2 and TRBJ2-5; D is possibly TRBD2 (5 bases). The CDR3 totals 15 residues. Germline CDR1 is SGHTA and CDR2 is FQGNSA. The CDR3 here is CAGRLRSGIQETQYF. The CDR3 region has the DNA TGTGCCGGCAGGTTACGTTCCGGGATTCAAGAGACCCAGTACTTC.

The sample holds a few counts of this clone. The V gene is TRBV7-6, the J gene TRBJ1-3; the D gene is possibly TRBD1 (6 bases). Deletions cut 1 base from V and 1 base from J, with 11 bases between. This CDR3 region has 16 residues. Germline loops: CDR1 SGHVS, CDR2 FNYEAQ. Here the CDR3 reads CASSLGTGLSGNTIYF. The DNA of the CDR3 is TGTGCCAGCAGCTTAGGAACAGGGCTATCTGGAAACACCATATATTTT.

The rearrangement links TRBV12-5 to TRBJ1-2; TRBD1 might be the D (5 bases). V was shortened by 2 bases and J by 0 bases, with 10 bases between the two germline ends. The CDR3 is 15 amino acids. Per germline, CDR1 LGHNT and CDR2 FRNRAP. The CDR3 coding sequence is TGTGCTAGTGGTTTGCCCGACAGAGCTAACTATGGCTACACCTTC. It codes for CASGLPDRANYGYTF.

This rearrangement joins TRBV9 to TRBJ2-3; TRBD1 matches 7 bases. The CDR3 is 15 residues long. Germline V CDR1 and CDR2: SGDLS, YYNGEE. The trim removed 4 bases at V and 2 bases at J, leaving 7 bases unmatched. CDR3 nucleotides: TGTGCCAGCAGCCCCAGACAGGGACACACAGATACGCAGTATTTT. Its protein product is CASSPRQGHTDTQYF.

The rearrangement uses TRBV12-3 or TRBV12-4 and TRBJ1-1; D is unresolved. This CDR3 is built from 13 residues. Trimming left V 6 bases short and J 4 bases short, with 12 bases between. The CDR3 nucleotides read TGTGCCAGCAGCGTCGGGAGGACCACTGAAGCTTTCTTT. The encoded protein is CASSVGRTTEAFF.

This chain uses TRBV7-2 with TRBJ2-7, with 7 bases matching TRBD2. J was trimmed by 4 bases and V by 1 base; bases with no gene match: 1. This CDR3 comprises 13 residues. Germline values: CDR1 SGHTA, CDR2 FQGNSA. The CDR3 coding sequence is TGTGCCAGCAGCTTAGAACTAGCGTACGAGCAGTACTTC. Its protein product is CASSLELAYEQYF.

This chain joins TRBV9 and TRBJ2-3; TRBD2 aligns across 11 bases. V gave up 0 bases and J gave up 4 bases; unmatched junction bases: 19. The CDR3 has 21 amino acids. Germline V lookup: CDR1 SGDLS, CDR2 YYNGEE. The CDR3 protein is CASSVALRGLAEEEGSDTQYF. Written as DNA, the CDR3 is TGTGCCAGCAGCGTAGCCCTCCGGGGACTAGCGGAAGAGGAGGGCTCAGATACGCAGTATTTT.